This paragraph reports one T cell receptor (beta chain). The sample belongs to a study of blood T cell repertoires in COVID-19. The V gene's germline CDR1 is MGHRA and CDR2 YSYEKL. V was pared by 1 base and J by 2 bases, with 9 bases between. This CDR3 contains 15 residues. Assay used: immunoSEQ multiplex PCR; TCRdb lists only in-frame clones, some missing. The table includes tens of thousands of clones, approximately 90% detected once. The specimen sequenced was peripheral blood. This TCR derives from a human donor in a cohort sampled during active COVID-19. J is TRBJ1-3 and V is TRBV4-1; maybe TRBD1 (6 bases). This chain's CDR3 is CASSQGTVAGNTIYF. CDR3 nucleotide sequence: TGCGCCAGCAGCCAAGGGACAGTGGCTGGAAACACCATATATTTT.